This T cell receptor beta chain was retrieved from a study of shared clonotypes between healthy human individuals. About the study: Three plates each covered CD4 naive and memory; CD8 naive two, CD8 memory one.

Generated by immunoSEQ multiplex PCR, the TCRdb table keeps only in-frame clones and is missing some. The data hold some 2,400,000 clones, with 90% to 96% observed a single time. Study results and limitations: Among four donors, approximately 5% of naive CD4 clonotypes were found in common. The study found lower generation probabilities in non-shared clonotypes than in those shared by all four donors.

In this sample, this clone turned up once. Its cognate antigen is unknown. All donors were Caucasian adults living in Nashville, Tennessee. The clonotype originates from a man aged 18 to 35 in good health. Sequences were obtained from naive CD4+ T cells sorted from blood. Subset indicated: CD45RA+ positively selected.

CDR3 sequence: CASSQTGPSEKLFF. CDR3 nucleotide sequence: TGTGCCAGCAGCCAAACAGGGCCTTCTGAAAAACTGTTTTTT. The rearrangement uses TRBV11-2 and TRBJ1-4; tentatively, D is TRBD1 (6 bases). V was cut by 5 bases and J by 7 bases, with 14 bases left in between. Germline-derived CDR1 and CDR2 are SGHAT and FQNNGV. This CDR3 is 14 amino acids long.